Below are 20 T cell receptor beta chains sequenced from a single sample in a study of cytomegalovirus exposure and HLA in healthy donors. Assay used: immunoSEQ multiplex PCR; TCRdb lists only in-frame clones, some missing. The sample contains hundreds of thousands of clones, 86% of which appear only once. Sequencing was carried out using PBMCs. These TCRs come from a young woman in good health and CMV-seronegative.

The chain uses TRBV6-5 and TRBJ1-4, with a possible D match to TRBD1 (5 bases). Trimming took off 2 bases at V and 3 bases at J, with 13 bases between the two ends. The germline V gene has CDR1 MNHEY and CDR2 SVGAGI. The CDR3 covers 16 residues. The CDR3 region is CASSYERTKPNEKLFF. CDR3 DNA: TGTGCCAGCAGTTACGAGAGGACAAAACCTAATGAAAAACTGTTTTTT.

The table lists this clone with a count of one. The chain links TRBV27 to TRBJ1-1, with TRBD1 as a possible D gene (6 bases). The CDR3 length is 12 residues. Per germline, CDR1 MNHEY and CDR2 SMNVEV (reference sequence). V shed 5 bases and J shed 3 bases, with 7 bases lying between them. The CDR3 protein is CASSEGDTEAFF. CDR3 coding DNA: TGTGCCAGCAGTGAGGGGGACACTGAAGCTTTCTTT.

The genes are TRBV6-6 and TRBJ1-5, with D unclear. V lost 4 bases and J 7 bases, leaving 11 bases between the germline ends. CDR3 length: 13 residues. The V gene's germline CDR1 is MNHNY and CDR2 SVGAGI (reference sequence). CDR3 amino acids: CASSFLVGQPQHF. The DNA of the CDR3 is TGTGCCAGCAGTTTTTTAGTCGGGCAGCCCCAGCATTTT.

The chain employs TRBV19 and TRBJ2-1; TRBD2 matches at 9 bases. The CDR3 spans 17 residues. Per the germline V gene, CDR1 is LNHDA and CDR2 is SQIVND (reference sequence). V lost 1 base to trimming and J lost 1 base; unmatched junction nucleotides: 5. The CDR3 sequence: CASSIGLLAGSYNEQFF. The DNA for the CDR3 is TGTGCCAGTAGTATAGGGTTGCTAGCGGGGTCCTACAATGAGCAGTTCTTC.

V and J are TRBV19 and TRBJ1-5, with 9 positions matching TRBD1. There are 17 residues in the CDR3. The ends lost 4 bases at V and 4 bases at J; junction bases unmatched: 11. CDR1 is LNHDA and CDR2 is SQIVND in the germline V gene (reference sequence). The CDR3 nucleotides are TGTGCCAGTAGTACCCACTGGACAGGGGCAAGTAATCAGCCCCAGCATTTT. Translation gives CASSTHWTGASNQPQHF.

The J gene is TRBJ2-7, the V gene TRBV7-9; 7 bases map to TRBD1. The CDR3 is 14 amino acids. Germline V gene lookup returns CDR1 SEHNR and CDR2 FQNEAQ (reference sequence). The J segment lost 3 bases and the V segment lost 5 bases, leaving 7 bases of the junction unmatched. The CDR3 spells CASSARQGGYEQYF. For the CDR3, the DNA is TGTGCCAGCAGCGCTCGACAGGGCGGCTACGAGCAGTACTTC.

V gene TRBV27 combines with J gene TRBJ1-2, with a tentative D call TRBD1 (6 bases). V was cut by 3 bases and J by 8 bases, with 13 bases left in between. The CDR3 has 13 amino acids. Looked up from germline, CDR1 is MNHEY and CDR2 is SMNVEV (reference sequence). The CDR3 protein is CASSFGAGEGYTF. CDR3 DNA sequence: TGTGCCAGCAGTTTCGGGGCAGGGGAGGGCTACACCTTC.

The chain has TRBV30 and TRBJ1-1; D might be TRBD1 (6 bases). There are 13 residues in the CDR3. From germline, CDR1 is GTSNPN and CDR2 SVGIG (reference sequence). V lost 4 bases and J 10 bases, leaving 19 bases between the germline ends. CDR3 DNA sequence: TGTGCCTGGATTCCAGCCGGTAAGGGGGTAGCTTTCTTT. Encoded protein: CAWIPAGKGVAFF.

V and J are TRBV18 and TRBJ1-4; 7 nucleotides align to TRBD1. The germline V gene has CDR1 KGHSH and CDR2 LQKENI. V was pared by 5 bases and J by 3 bases, with 3 bases of the junction left unmatched. The length of the CDR3 is 14 residues. CDR3 residues: CASSFTGANEKLFF. DNA for the CDR3: TGTGCCAGCTCATTTACAGGGGCTAATGAAAAACTGTTTTTT. Based on the CDR3 plus reference TRBV18 and TRBJ1-4, the full variable domain is NAGVMQNPRHLVRRRGQEARLRCSPMKGHSHVYWYRQLPEEGLKFMVYLQKENIIDESGMPKERFSAEFPKEGPSILRIQQVVRGDSAAYFCASSFTGANEKLFFGSGTQLSVL.

The V and J genes are TRBV6-4 and TRBJ2-2, with 8 bases lining up with TRBD1. V lost 6 bases and J lost 10; bases outside the gene matches: 7. This CDR3 is built from 13 residues. The germline V gene has CDR1 MRHNA and CDR2 SNTAGT. The CDR3 coding sequence is TGTGCCAGCAGAGATAACAGGGGGTCGGAGCTGTTTTTT. Translating gives CASRDNRGSELFF.

This chain uses TRBV5-1 with TRBJ2-1, with D unresolved. The CDR3 length is 14 residues. V was shortened by 1 base and J by 8 bases, with 13 bases between the two germline ends. Germline CDR1 SGHRS, CDR2 YFSETQ. CDR3: CASSLTSLEHEQFF. The CDR3 region has the DNA TGCGCCAGCAGCTTGACATCGCTAGAGCATGAGCAGTTCTTC. Based on the CDR3 plus reference TRBV5-1 and TRBJ2-1, the full variable domain is KAGVTQTPRYLIKTRGQQVTLSCSPISGHRSVSWYQQTPGQGLQFLFEYFSETQRNKGNFPGRFSGRQFSNSRSEMNVSTLELGDSALYLCASSLTSLEHEQFFGPGTRLTVL.

The chain has TRBV11-2 and TRBJ1-4, with D uncertain. The V and J ends lost 3 bases and 8 bases respectively, with 16 bases between them. CDR3 size: 15 residues. The V gene's germline CDR1 is SGHAT and CDR2 FQNNGV. CDR3 protein: CASSLFSISEEKLFF. As DNA, the CDR3 is TGTGCCAGCAGCTTGTTTAGTATTAGTGAGGAAAAACTGTTTTTT.

The V and J genes are TRBV2 and TRBJ2-1; 10 bases agree with TRBD1. Germline V gives CDR1 SNHLY, CDR2 FYNNEI. V lost 6 bases and J lost 4; bases outside the gene matches: 6. There are 15 residues in the CDR3. The CDR3 DNA is TGTGCCAGCAGGGGACAGGGGTCCCCTTACAATGAGCAGTTCTTC. Its translation is CASRGQGSPYNEQFF.

The rearrangement joins TRBV5-1 to TRBJ1-1; D is possibly TRBD1 (6 bases). V dropped 0 bases and J dropped 1 base, with 16 bases sitting between them. This CDR3 is 17 amino acids long. Germline lookup yields CDR1 SGHRS and CDR2 YFSETQ. The CDR3 loop is CASSLGPGSRGNTEAFF. The CDR3 DNA follows: TGCGCCAGCAGCTTGGGACCGGGATCCAGGGGGAACACTGAAGCTTTCTTT.

In nucleotides, the CDR3 is TGTGCCTGGAGTGAGGGGGGGTCCACTGAAGCTTTCTTT. Translated: CAWSEGGSTEAFF. The chain links TRBV30 to TRBJ1-1, with a possible D match to TRBD1 (6 bases). This CDR3 region has 13 residues. The germline V gene has CDR1 GTSNPN and CDR2 SVGIG (reference sequence). Trimming removed 1 base at V and 4 bases at J, with 10 bases between. Full variable domain (outside the CDR3, taken from reference TRBV30 and TRBJ1-1): SQTIHQWPATLVQPVGSPLSLECTVEGTSNPNLYWYRQAAGRGLQLLFYSVGIGQISSEVPQNLSASRPQDRQFILSSKKLLLSDSGFYLCAWSEGGSTEAFFGQGTRLTVV.

The chain uses TRBV2 and TRBJ2-2; 16 positions match TRBD2. The V gene's germline CDR1 is SNHLY and CDR2 FYNNEI. V was pared by 6 bases and J by 2 bases, with 3 bases of the junction left unmatched. The CDR3 runs 17 residues. The CDR3 loop is CASRGLAGGPNTGELFF. In DNA form, the CDR3 reads TGTGCCAGCAGGGGACTAGCGGGAGGGCCCAACACCGGGGAGCTGTTTTTT.

CDR3 sequence reads: CASSPRNYGYTF. The CDR3 DNA is TGTGCCAGCTCGCCGAGGAACTATGGCTACACCTTC. The rearrangement uses TRBV18 and TRBJ1-2; D is undetermined. The length of the CDR3 is 12 residues. Germline V gene lookup returns CDR1 KGHSH and CDR2 LQKENI. V shed 6 bases and J shed 2 bases, with 7 bases lying between them.

The rearrangement uses TRBV5-1 and TRBJ2-1; TRBD2 aligns across 9 bases. CDR3 length: 14 amino acids. The junction had 4 bases not matched to a gene; V was cut back by 0 bases and J by 9 bases. Germline V CDR1 and CDR2: SGHRS, YFSETQ. The CDR3 is CASSLASGTGEQFF. CDR3 sequence (DNA): TGCGCCAGCAGCTTGGCTAGCGGGACCGGTGAGCAGTTCTTC.

The rearrangement joins TRBV4-1 to TRBJ2-7, with D uncertain. Trimming cost V 5 bases and J 2 bases, with 7 bases left between them. Germline V lookup: CDR1 MGHRA, CDR2 YSYEKL. The CDR3 has 12 amino acids. The chain's CDR3 is CASSGLTYEQYF. CDR3 in DNA: TGCGCCAGCAGCGGCCTTACCTACGAGCAGTACTTC.

In its sample, this clone was seen once. This chain links TRBV5-1 with TRBJ2-1, with 10 bases that match TRBD2. This CDR3 spans 18 amino acids. CDR1 and CDR2 (germline): SGHRS, YFSETQ. V was clipped by 1 base and J by 3 bases; unmatched bases: 10. CDR3 residues: CASSLRMSSGGYYNEQFF. Written as DNA, the CDR3 is TGCGCCAGCAGCTTGAGGATGTCTAGCGGGGGCTACTACAATGAGCAGTTCTTC.